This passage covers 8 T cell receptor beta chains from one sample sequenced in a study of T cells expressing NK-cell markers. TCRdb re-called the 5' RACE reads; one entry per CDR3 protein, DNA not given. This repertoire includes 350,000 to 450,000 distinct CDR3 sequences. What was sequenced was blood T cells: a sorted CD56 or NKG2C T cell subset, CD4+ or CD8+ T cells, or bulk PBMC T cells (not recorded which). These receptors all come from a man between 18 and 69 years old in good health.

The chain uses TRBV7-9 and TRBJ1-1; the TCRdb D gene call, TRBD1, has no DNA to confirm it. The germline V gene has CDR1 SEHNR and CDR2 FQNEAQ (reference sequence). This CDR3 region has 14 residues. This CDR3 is CASSPWEGDTEAFF.

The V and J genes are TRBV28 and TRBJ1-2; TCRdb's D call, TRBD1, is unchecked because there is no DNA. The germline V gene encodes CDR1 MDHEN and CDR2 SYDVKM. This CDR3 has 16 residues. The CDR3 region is CASSLPGGAERTGYTF.

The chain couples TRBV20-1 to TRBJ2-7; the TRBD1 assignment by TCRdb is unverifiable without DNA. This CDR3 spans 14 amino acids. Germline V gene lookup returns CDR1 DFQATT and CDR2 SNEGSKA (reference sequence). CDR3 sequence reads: CSAIMAGASYEQYF.

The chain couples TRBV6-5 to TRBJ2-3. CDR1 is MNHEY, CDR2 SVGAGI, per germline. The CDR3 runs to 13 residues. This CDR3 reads CASSYSWGDTQYF.

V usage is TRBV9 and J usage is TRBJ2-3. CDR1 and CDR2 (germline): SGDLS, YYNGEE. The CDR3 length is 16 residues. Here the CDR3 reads CASSVDSGASTDTQYF.

This CDR3 is CAISESLSYGYTF. The chain joins TRBV10-3 to TRBJ1-2. CDR1 ENHRY and CDR2 SYGVKD come from the germline V gene. There are 13 residues in the CDR3.

The CDR3 reads CASSFQSGTYRNEQYF. The chain is built from TRBV5-1 and TRBJ2-7; TCRdb lists TRBD1, though no DNA is available to test this call. Germline V gene data show CDR1 as SGHRS and CDR2 as YFSETQ. The CDR3 spans 16 residues.

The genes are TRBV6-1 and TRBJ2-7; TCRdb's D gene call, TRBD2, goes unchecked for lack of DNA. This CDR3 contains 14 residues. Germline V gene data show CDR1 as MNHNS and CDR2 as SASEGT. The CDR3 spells CASRRGLADMRQYF.